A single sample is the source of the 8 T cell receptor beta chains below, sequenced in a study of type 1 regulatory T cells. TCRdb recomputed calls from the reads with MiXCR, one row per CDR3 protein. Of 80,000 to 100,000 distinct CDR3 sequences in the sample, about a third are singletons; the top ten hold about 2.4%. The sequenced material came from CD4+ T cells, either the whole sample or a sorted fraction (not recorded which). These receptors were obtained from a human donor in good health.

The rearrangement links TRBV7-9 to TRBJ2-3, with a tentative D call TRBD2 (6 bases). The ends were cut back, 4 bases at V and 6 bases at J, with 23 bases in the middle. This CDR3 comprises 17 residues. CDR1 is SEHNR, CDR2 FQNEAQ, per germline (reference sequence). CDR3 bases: TGTGCCAGCAGCTCTCGGGGGTGGTGGGCCGGAGTGGATACGCAGTATTTT. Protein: CASSSRGWWAGVDTQYF.

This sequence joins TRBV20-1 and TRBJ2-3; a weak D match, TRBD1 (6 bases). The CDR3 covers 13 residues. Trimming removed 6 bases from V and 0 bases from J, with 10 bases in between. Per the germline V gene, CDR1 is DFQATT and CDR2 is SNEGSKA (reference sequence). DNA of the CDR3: TGCAGTGCCGGTAGGGGGAGCACAGATACGCAGTATTTT. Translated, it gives CSAGRGSTDTQYF.

Here the CDR3 DNA reads TGCGCCAGCAGCCAGACAGGAGTTGGCCTCGGGGAGCAGTACTTC. Its protein product is CASSQTGVGLGEQYF. The chain is built from TRBV5-1 and TRBJ2-7, with a tentative D call TRBD1 (6 bases). The CDR3 length is 15 residues. V gave up 4 bases and J gave up 7 bases, with 21 bases separating them. Germline V CDR1 and CDR2: SGHRS, YFSETQ.

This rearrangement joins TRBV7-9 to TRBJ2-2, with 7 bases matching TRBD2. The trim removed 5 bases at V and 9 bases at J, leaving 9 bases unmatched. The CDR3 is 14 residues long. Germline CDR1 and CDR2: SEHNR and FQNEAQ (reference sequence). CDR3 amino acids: CASSRASGTWELFF. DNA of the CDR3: TGTGCCAGCAGCCGAGCGAGCGGGACGTGGGAGCTGTTTTTT.

The CDR3 nucleotides read TGTGCCAGCAGCGAACCAGGGGGCCCGACCTACGAGCAGTACTTC. Translating it yields CASSEPGGPTYEQYF. The chain combines TRBV6-6 with TRBJ2-7, with TRBD1 identical over 8 bases. The CDR3 totals 15 residues. The V gene end was trimmed by 6 bases and the J gene end by 2 bases; junction bases not matched to a gene: 9. Germline values: CDR1 MNHNY, CDR2 SVGAGI (reference sequence).

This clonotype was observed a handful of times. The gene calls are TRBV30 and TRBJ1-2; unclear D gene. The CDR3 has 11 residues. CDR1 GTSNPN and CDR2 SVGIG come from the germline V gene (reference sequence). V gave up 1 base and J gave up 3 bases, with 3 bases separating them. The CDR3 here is CAWSADYGYTF. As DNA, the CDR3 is TGTGCCTGGAGTGCAGACTATGGCTACACCTTC.

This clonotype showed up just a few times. CDR3 residues: CASSRHNEQFF. The CDR3 nucleotides are TGTGCCAGCAGCCGTCACAATGAGCAGTTCTTC. The V gene is TRBV5-6, the J gene TRBJ2-1; D gene ambiguous. CDR3 size: 11 residues. Germline CDR1 and CDR2: SGHDT and YYEEEE. Trimming removed 4 bases from V and 5 bases from J, with 4 bases in between.

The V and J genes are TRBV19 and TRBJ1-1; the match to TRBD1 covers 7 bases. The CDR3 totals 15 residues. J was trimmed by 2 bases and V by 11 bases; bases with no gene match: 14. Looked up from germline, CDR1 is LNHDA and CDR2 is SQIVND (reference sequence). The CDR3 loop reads CAASRRDRDNTEAFF. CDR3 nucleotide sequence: TGTGCCGCTTCACGCCGGGACAGAGACAACACTGAAGCTTTCTTT.